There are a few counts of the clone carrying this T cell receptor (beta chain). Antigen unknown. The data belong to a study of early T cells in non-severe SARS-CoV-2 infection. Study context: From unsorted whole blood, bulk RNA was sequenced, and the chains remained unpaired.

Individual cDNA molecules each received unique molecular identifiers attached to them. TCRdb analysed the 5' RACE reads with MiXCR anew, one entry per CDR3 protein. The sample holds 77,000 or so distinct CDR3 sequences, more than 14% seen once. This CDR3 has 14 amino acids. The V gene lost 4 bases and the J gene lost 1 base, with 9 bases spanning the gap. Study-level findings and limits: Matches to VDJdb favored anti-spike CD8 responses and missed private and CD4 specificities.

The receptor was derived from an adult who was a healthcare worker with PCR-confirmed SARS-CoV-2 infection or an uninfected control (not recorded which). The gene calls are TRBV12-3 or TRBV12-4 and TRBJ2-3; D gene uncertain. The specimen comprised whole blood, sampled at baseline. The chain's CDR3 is CASSSETRTDTQYF. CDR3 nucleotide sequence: TGTGCCAGCAGTTCGGAGACACGCACAGATACGCAGTATTTT.